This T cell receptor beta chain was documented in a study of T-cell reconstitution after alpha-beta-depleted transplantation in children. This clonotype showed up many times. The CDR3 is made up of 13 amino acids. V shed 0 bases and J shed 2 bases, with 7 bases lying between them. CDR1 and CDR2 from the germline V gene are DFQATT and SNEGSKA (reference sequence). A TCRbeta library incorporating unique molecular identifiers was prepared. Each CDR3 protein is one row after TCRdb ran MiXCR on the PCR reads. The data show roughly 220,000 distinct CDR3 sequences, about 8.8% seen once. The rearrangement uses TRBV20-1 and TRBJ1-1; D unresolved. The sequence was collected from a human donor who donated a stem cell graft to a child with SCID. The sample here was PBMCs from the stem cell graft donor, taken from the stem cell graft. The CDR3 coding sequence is TGCAGTGCTAGAGATCAACCAAACACTGAAGCTTTCTTT. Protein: CSARDQPNTEAFF.